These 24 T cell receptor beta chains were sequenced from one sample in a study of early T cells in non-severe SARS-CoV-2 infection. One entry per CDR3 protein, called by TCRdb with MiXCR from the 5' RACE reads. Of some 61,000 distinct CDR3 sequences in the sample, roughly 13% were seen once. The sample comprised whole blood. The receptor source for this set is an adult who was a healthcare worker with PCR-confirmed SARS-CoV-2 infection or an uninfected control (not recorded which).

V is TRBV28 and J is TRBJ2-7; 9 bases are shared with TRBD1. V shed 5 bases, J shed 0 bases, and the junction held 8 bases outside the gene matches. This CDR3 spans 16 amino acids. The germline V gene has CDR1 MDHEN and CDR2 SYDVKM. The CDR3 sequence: CASSPSGQGSSYEQYF. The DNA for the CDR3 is TGTGCCAGCAGTCCCTCGGGACAGGGTTCCTCCTACGAGCAGTACTTC.

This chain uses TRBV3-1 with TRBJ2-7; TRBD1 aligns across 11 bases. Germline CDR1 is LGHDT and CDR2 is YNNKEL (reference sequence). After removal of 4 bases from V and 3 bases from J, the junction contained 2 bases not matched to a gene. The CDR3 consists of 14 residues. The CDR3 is CASSPGQGVYEQYF. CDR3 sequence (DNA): TGTGCCAGCAGCCCGGGACAGGGGGTCTACGAGCAGTACTTC.

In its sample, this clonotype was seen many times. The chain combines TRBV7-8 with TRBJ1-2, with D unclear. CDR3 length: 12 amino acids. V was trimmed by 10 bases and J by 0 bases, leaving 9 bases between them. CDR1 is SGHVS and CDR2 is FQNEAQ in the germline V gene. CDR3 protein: CAIRTANYGYTF. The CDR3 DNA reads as TGTGCCATTCGCACGGCTAACTATGGCTACACCTTC.

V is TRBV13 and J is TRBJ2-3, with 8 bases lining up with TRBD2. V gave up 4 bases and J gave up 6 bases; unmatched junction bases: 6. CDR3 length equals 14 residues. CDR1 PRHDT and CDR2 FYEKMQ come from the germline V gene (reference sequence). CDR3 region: CASSSGTRGDTQYF. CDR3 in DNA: TGTGCCAGCAGCTCGGGGACTAGAGGGGATACGCAGTATTTT.

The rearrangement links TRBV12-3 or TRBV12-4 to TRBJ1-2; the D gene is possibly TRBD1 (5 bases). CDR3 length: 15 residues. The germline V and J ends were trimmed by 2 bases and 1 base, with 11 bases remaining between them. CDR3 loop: CASSLRVRGNYGYTF. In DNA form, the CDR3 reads TGTGCCAGCAGTTTACGAGTGAGGGGTAACTATGGCTACACCTTC.

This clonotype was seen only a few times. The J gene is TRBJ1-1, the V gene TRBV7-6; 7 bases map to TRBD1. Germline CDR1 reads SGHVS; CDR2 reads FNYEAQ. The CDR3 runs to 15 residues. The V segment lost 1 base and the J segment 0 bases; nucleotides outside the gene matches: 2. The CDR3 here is CASSLGDSMNTEAFF. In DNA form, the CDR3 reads TGTGCCAGCAGCTTAGGGGACAGCATGAACACTGAAGCTTTCTTT.

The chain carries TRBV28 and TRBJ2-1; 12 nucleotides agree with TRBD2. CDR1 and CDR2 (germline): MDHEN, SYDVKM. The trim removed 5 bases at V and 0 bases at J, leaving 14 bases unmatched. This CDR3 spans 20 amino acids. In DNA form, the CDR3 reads TGTGCCAGCAGTACCTATTGGCTAGCGGGAGGGACAAGCTCCTACAATGAGCAGTTCTTC. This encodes CASSTYWLAGGTSSYNEQFF.

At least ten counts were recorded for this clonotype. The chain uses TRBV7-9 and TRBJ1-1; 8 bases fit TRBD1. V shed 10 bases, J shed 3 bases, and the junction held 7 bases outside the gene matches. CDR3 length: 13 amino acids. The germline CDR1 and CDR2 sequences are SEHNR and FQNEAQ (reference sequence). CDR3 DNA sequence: TGTGCCACCTTAGGACAGGGCGACACTGAAGCTTTCTTT. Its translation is CATLGQGDTEAFF.

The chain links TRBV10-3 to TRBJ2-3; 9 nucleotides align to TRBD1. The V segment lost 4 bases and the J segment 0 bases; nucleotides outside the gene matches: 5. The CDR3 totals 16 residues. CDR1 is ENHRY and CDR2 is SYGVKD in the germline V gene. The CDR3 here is CAISGGDRVSTDTQYF. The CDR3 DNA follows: TGTGCCATCAGTGGTGGGGACAGGGTTAGCACAGATACGCAGTATTTT.

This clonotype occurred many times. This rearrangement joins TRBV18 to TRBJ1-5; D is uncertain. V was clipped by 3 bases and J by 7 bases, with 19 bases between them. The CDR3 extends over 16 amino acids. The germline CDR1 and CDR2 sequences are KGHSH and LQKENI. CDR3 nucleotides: TGTGCCAGCTCACCCTCCGACGGGATGCTGGGGCAGCCCCAGCATTTT. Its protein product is CASSPSDGMLGQPQHF.

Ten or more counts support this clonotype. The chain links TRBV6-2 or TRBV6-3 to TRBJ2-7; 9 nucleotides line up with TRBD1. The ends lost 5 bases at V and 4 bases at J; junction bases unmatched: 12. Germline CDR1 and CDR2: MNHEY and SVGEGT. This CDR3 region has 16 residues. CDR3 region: CASSHQTGGVKYEQYF. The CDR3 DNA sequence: TGTGCCAGCAGTCACCAGACAGGGGGAGTCAAGTACGAGCAGTACTTC.

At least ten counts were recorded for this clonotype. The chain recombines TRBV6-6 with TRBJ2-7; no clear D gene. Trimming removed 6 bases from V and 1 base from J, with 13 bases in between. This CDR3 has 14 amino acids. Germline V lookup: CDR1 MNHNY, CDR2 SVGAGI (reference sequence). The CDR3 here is CASRDGGKSYEQYF. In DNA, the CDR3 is TGTGCCAGCAGGGACGGTGGGAAGTCCTACGAGCAGTACTTC.

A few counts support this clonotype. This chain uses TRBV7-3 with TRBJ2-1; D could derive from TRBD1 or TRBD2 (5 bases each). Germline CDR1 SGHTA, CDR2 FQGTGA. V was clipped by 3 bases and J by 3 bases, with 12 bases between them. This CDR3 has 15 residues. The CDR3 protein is CASSLPGRNYNEQFF. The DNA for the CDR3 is TGTGCCAGCAGCTTGCCGGGACGGAACTACAATGAGCAGTTCTTC. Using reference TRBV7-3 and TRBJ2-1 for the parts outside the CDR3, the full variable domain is GAGVSQTPSNKVTEKGKYVELRCDPISGHTALYWYRQSLGQGPEFLIYFQGTGAADDSGLPNDRFFAVRPEGSVSTLKIQRTERGDSAVYLCASSLPGRNYNEQFFGPGTRLTVL.

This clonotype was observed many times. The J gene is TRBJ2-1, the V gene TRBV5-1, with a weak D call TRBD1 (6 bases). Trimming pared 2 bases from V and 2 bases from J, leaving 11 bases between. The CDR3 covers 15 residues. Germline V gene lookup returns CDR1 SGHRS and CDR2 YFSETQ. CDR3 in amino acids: CASSFWGQAYNEQFF. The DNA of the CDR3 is TGCGCCAGCAGCTTCTGGGGACAAGCCTACAATGAGCAGTTCTTC.

CDR3 coding DNA: TGTGCCAGCAGCGTCGGGACAGGGTTCTTAAATGAGCAGTTCTTC. Protein sequence: CASSVGTGFLNEQFF. This chain connects TRBV9 to TRBJ2-1; 9 positions agree with TRBD1. Germline CDR1 is SGDLS and CDR2 is YYNGEE. The CDR3 has 15 residues. V shed 2 bases, J shed 7 bases, and the junction held 7 bases outside the gene matches.

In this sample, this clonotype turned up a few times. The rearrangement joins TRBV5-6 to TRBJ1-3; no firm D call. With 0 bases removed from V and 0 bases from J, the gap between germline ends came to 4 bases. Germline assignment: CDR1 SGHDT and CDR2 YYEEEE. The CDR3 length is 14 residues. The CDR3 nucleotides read TGTGCCAGCAGCTTGGGCAACTCTGGAAACACCATATATTTT. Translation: CASSLGNSGNTIYF.

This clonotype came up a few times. The CDR3 region has the DNA TGTGCCAGCAGCCAAAGGGCGGGAGATCGTGAGCTGTTTTTT. It is translated as CASSQRAGDRELFF. The chain combines TRBV14 with TRBJ2-2; 7 bases are a match to TRBD2. With V trimmed by 2 bases and J by 11 bases, 8 bases remained unmatched. Germline V CDR1 and CDR2: SGHDN, FVKESK. CDR3 length equals 14 residues.

This chain's CDR3 is CASSLNGRDYNEQFF. As DNA, the CDR3 is TGTGCCAGCAGCTTAAACGGGAGGGATTACAATGAGCAGTTCTTC. J is TRBJ2-1 and V is TRBV11-1, with 8 bases aligning to TRBD2. The junction had 4 bases not matched to a gene; V was cut back by 2 bases and J by 4 bases. The CDR3 extends over 15 amino acids. In germline, CDR1 is SGHAT, CDR2 FQDESV (reference sequence).

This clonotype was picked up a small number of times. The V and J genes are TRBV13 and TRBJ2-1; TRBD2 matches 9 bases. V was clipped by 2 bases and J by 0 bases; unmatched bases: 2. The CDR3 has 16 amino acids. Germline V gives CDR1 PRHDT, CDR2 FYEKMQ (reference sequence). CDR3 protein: CASSLLAGFSYNEQFF. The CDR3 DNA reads TGTGCCAGCAGCTTACTAGCGGGATTCTCCTACAATGAGCAGTTCTTC.

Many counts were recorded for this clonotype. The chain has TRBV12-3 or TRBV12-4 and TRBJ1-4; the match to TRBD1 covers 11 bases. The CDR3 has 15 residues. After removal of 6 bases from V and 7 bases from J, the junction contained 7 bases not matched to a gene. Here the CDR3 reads CASSLGTGGSEKLFF. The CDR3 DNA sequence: TGTGCCAGCAGCTTGGGGACAGGGGGTAGTGAAAAACTGTTTTTT.

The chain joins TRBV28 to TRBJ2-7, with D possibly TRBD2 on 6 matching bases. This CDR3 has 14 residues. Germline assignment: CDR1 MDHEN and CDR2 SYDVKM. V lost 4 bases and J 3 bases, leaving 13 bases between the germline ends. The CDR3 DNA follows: TGTGCCAGCAGTTCAACCCCGGGAGACTACGAGCAGTACTTC. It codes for CASSSTPGDYEQYF.

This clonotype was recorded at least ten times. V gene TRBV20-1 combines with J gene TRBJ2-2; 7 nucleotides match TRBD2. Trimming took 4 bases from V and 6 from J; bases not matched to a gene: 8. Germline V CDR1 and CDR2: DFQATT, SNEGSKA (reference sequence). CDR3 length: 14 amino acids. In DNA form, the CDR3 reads TGCAGTGCTATCCTTGCGGGAGAGGCCGGGGAGCTGTTTTTT. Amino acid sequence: CSAILAGEAGELFF.

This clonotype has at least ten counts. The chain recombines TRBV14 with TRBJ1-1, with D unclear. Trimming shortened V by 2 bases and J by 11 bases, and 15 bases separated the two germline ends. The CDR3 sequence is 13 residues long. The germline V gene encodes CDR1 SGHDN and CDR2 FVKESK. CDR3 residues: CASSQNHYVRAFF. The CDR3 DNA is TGTGCCAGCAGCCAAAACCACTATGTGAGGGCTTTCTTT.

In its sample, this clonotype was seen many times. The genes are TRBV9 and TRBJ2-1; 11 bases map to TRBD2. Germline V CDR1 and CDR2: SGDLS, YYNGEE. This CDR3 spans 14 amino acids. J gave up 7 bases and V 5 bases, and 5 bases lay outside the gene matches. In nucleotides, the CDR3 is TGTGCCAGCAGTTTCACTAGCGGGAGTAATGAGCAGTTCTTC. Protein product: CASSFTSGSNEQFF.